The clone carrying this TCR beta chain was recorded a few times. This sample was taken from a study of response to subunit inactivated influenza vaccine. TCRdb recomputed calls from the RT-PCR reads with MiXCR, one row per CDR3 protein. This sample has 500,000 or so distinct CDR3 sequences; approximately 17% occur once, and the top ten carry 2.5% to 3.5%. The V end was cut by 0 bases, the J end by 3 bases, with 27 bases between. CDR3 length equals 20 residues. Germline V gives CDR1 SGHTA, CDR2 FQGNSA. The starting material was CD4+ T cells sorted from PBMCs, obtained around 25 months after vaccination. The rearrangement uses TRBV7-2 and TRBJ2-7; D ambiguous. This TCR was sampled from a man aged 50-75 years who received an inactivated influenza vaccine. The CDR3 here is CASSLAPAVAYSPHIYEQYF. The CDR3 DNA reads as TGTGCCAGCAGCTTAGCGCCGGCCGTAGCCTATTCACCCCACATCTACGAGCAGTACTTC.